A single sample gave rise to the 27 T cell receptor beta chains below, sequenced in a study of blood T cell repertoires in COVID-19. Using immunoSEQ multiplex PCR, the repertoire was profiled, and TCRdb retains in-frame clones only, with some absent. The sample shows roughly 250,000 clones, 83% of them seen only once. Sequenced sample: PBMCs or T cells enriched from blood (not recorded which). All receptors come from a woman between 35 and 50 years old who had been exposed to COVID-19.

This clone is judged medium-sized (0.01 to 0.1%). Other DNA sequences in the same sample also yield this CDR3. The chain joins TRBV19 to TRBJ2-5; tentatively, D is TRBD1 (5 bases). Germline CDR1 reads LNHDA; CDR2 reads SQIVND (reference sequence). The CDR3 extends over 12 amino acids. V lost 1 base and J lost 5, with 5 bases in between. The CDR3 nucleotides are TGTGCCAGTAGTATAGGACAGGAGACCCAGTACTTC. Its translation: CASSIGQETQYF. Supplemented by reference TRBV19 and TRBJ2-5, the full variable domain reads DGGITQSPKYLFRKEGQNVTLSCEQNLNHDAMYWYRQDPGQGLRLIYYSQIVNDFQKGDIAEGYSVSREKKESFPLTVTSAQKNPTAFYLCASSIGQETQYFGPGTRLLVL.

V usage is TRBV5-8 and J usage is TRBJ1-5, with 8 nucleotides matching TRBD1. The CDR3 length is 15 residues. The V and J ends lost 3 bases and 4 bases, in that order; junction bases with no gene match: 6. CDR1 and CDR2 (germline): SGHTS, YDEGEE. The CDR3: CASSYGTGENQPQHF. CDR3 DNA sequence: TGTGCCAGCAGCTACGGGACAGGAGAAAATCAGCCCCAGCATTTT. Full variable domain (missing parts from reference TRBV5-8 and TRBJ1-5): EAGVTQSPTHLIKTRGQQATLRCSPISGHTSVYWYQQALGLGLQFLLWYDEGEERNRGNFPPRFSGRQFPNYSSELNVNALELEDSALYLCASSYGTGENQPQHFGDGTRLSIL.

The V and J genes are TRBV2 and TRBJ1-1; maybe TRBD1 (6 bases). The V gene lost 5 bases and the J gene lost 9 bases, with 10 bases spanning the gap. The CDR3 length is 11 residues. In germline, CDR1 is SNHLY, CDR2 FYNNEI. CDR3 sequence: CASSIQGKAFF. The CDR3 DNA is TGTGCCAGCAGTATACAGGGAAAAGCTTTCTTT.

This clone was counted a single time. The rearrangement links TRBV27 to TRBJ2-7; D perhaps matches TRBD1 (6 bases). The germline V and J ends were trimmed by 5 bases and 12 bases, with 14 bases remaining between them. The CDR3 totals 11 residues. Germline values: CDR1 MNHEY, CDR2 SMNVEV (reference sequence). CDR3 DNA sequence: TGTGCCAGCAGTAACCGACAGGAGGTGTACTTC. It codes for CASSNRQEVYF.

The J gene is TRBJ2-3, the V gene TRBV6-4; TRBD2 might be the D (5 bases). Germline assignment: CDR1 MRHNA and CDR2 SNTAGT. This CDR3 has 13 residues. V lost 1 base to trimming and J lost 6 bases, with 8 bases between them. CDR3 in amino acids: CASSDLAGDTQYF. For the CDR3, the DNA is TGTGCCAGCAGTGACTTGGCGGGTGATACGCAGTATTTT.

The rearrangement uses TRBV14 and TRBJ2-7; tentative D call: TRBD1 (6 bases). Trimming took off 5 bases at V and 7 bases at J, with 18 bases between the two ends. Germline CDR1 SGHDN, CDR2 FVKESK. The CDR3 has 14 amino acids. This CDR3 reads CASSAQDRQGEQYF. The CDR3 DNA reads as TGTGCCAGCAGCGCCCAGGACAGACAAGGGGAGCAGTACTTC.

The J gene is TRBJ2-7, the V gene TRBV7-2, with D possibly being TRBD1 (5 bases). The CDR3 covers 13 residues. The germline gives CDR1 SGHTA, CDR2 FQGNSA. Deletions cut 5 bases from V and 5 bases from J, with 13 bases between. CDR3 loop: CASSPHQGNEQYF. In DNA, the CDR3 is TGTGCCAGCAGCCCACATCAGGGAAACGAGCAGTACTTC.

The rearrangement uses TRBV5-1 and TRBJ1-1, with D maybe TRBD1 (5 bases). Trimming took off 4 bases at V and 1 base at J, with 11 bases between the two ends. Germline V gives CDR1 SGHRS, CDR2 YFSETQ. The CDR3 loop spans 14 amino acids. The CDR3 region is CASSPGLRNTEAFF. In nucleotides, the CDR3 is TGCGCCAGCAGCCCGGGACTGCGGAACACTGAAGCTTTCTTT.

The sample holds many counts of this clone. V usage is TRBV11-3 and J usage is TRBJ2-7; unclear D gene. Germline CDR1 is SGHNT and CDR2 is YENEEA. The CDR3 has 14 amino acids. Trimming removed 1 base from V and 0 bases from J, with 7 bases in between. CDR3 amino acids: CASSLGGSSYEQYF. The CDR3 bases are TGTGCCAGCAGCTTAGGCGGAAGCTCCTACGAGCAGTACTTC.

The V and J genes are TRBV9 and TRBJ2-3; 7 bases line up with TRBD1. This CDR3 contains 14 residues. V gave up 5 bases and J gave up 5 bases; unmatched junction bases: 8. The germline V gene has CDR1 SGDLS and CDR2 YYNGEE. Here the CDR3 reads CASRPGQRVDTQYF. In nucleotides, the CDR3 is TGTGCCAGCAGACCGGGACAGAGGGTAGATACGCAGTATTTT.

This clone was counted between two and nine times. V and J are TRBV12-3 or TRBV12-4 and TRBJ2-3, with D possibly TRBD2 on 5 matching bases. CDR3 length equals 12 residues. V gave up 3 bases and J gave up 4 bases, with 5 bases separating them. In DNA form, the CDR3 reads TGTGCCAGCAGTTTCGGGGCAGATACGCAGTATTTT. Its protein product is CASSFGADTQYF.

V is TRBV6-5 and J is TRBJ2-7, with 8 bases aligning to TRBD1. After removal of 6 bases from V and 2 bases from J, the junction contained 6 bases not matched to a gene. The germline V gene encodes CDR1 MNHEY and CDR2 SVGAGI. The CDR3 length is 14 residues. Here the CDR3 DNA reads TGTGCCAGCAGGAGGACAGGGCGGACCTACGAGCAGTACTTC. Amino acid sequence: CASRRTGRTYEQYF.

This rearrangement joins TRBV5-1 to TRBJ2-1; TRBD1 agrees at 8 bases. In germline, CDR1 is SGHRS, CDR2 YFSETQ. J was trimmed by 1 base and V by 0 bases; bases with no gene match: 0. The CDR3 sequence is 15 residues long. The CDR3 DNA reads TGCGCCAGCAGCTTGGGGACAGGGTCCTACAATGAGCAGTTCTTC. As protein: CASSLGTGSYNEQFF.

V is TRBV11-3 and J is TRBJ1-2; D remains unclear. CDR1 and CDR2 from the germline V gene are SGHNT and YENEEA. Trimming removed 0 bases at V and 8 bases at J, with 10 bases between. The CDR3 extends over 13 amino acids. CDR3 amino acids: CASSLDNGRGYTF. The CDR3 bases are TGTGCCAGCAGCTTAGATAATGGGAGGGGCTACACCTTC.

J is TRBJ1-1 and V is TRBV7-9; TRBD1 aligns across 7 bases. The germline V gene encodes CDR1 SEHNR and CDR2 FQNEAQ (reference sequence). The CDR3 sequence is 16 residues long. V shed 4 bases, J shed 0 bases, and the junction held 8 bases outside the gene matches. The CDR3 nucleotides are TGTGCCAGCAGCTCGAGACACAGGGGAGTGAACACTGAAGCTTTCTTT. Translating it yields CASSSRHRGVNTEAFF.

This chain uses TRBV5-1 with TRBJ1-3; D is perhaps TRBD1 (5 bases). Trimming removed 4 bases at V and 8 bases at J, with 19 bases between. CDR3 size: 15 residues. CDR1 is SGHRS and CDR2 is YFSETQ in the germline V gene. The CDR3 region has the DNA TGCGCCAGCAGCCCGGGGGATCTTTTGGGAGACACCATATATTTT. This gives the protein CASSPGDLLGDTIYF.

This clone was observed a few times. V is TRBV5-6 and J is TRBJ1-1; 10 nucleotides line up with TRBD1. CDR3 length equals 17 residues. The germline V gene has CDR1 SGHDT and CDR2 YYEEEE. With 3 bases clipped from V and 0 bases from J, the junction kept 8 bases outside the gene matches. In DNA form, the CDR3 reads TGTGCCAGCAGCTCCGCTCGGGGGACAGGGGTGAACACTGAAGCTTTCTTT. Translating it yields CASSSARGTGVNTEAFF.

The gene calls are TRBV21-1 and TRBJ2-7; the D call TRBD2 from the table was never checked on the DNA. TRBV21-1 is a recognized pseudogene. This CDR3 is 15 amino acids long. The CDR3: CASSKDKRGGDEQYF. CDR3 sequence (DNA): TGTGCCAGCAGCAAAGATAAGCGGGGGGGAGACGAGCAGTACTTC.

This chain links TRBV5-1 with TRBJ2-7; 9 bases align to TRBD2. Germline CDR1 SGHRS, CDR2 YFSETQ. The length of the CDR3 is 16 residues. Unmatched junction bases numbered 9, after V lost 4 bases and J lost 1 base. The CDR3 nucleotides are TGCGCCAGCAGCCCGGATCCAGCGGGGGGATCCTACGAGCAGTACTTC. Amino acid sequence: CASSPDPAGGSYEQYF.

This chain uses TRBV10-3 with TRBJ1-2, with 8 bases fitting TRBD1. The trim removed 7 bases at V and 1 base at J, leaving 26 bases unmatched. This CDR3 has 21 amino acids. Germline values: CDR1 ENHRY, CDR2 SYGVKD. The CDR3 loop is CAITKSLQGGTGQGYNYGYTF. The DNA for the CDR3 is TGTGCCATCACTAAAAGTTTGCAGGGGGGAACCGGACAGGGTTATAACTATGGCTACACCTTC.

The chain employs TRBV5-1 and TRBJ2-5; 7 bases fit TRBD2. This CDR3 has 16 residues. CDR1 SGHRS and CDR2 YFSETQ come from the germline V gene. The V gene end was trimmed by 4 bases and the J gene end by 2 bases; junction bases not matched to a gene: 11. The DNA of the CDR3 is TGCGCCAGCAGCCCCGGGGGAGCGGGGATACAAGAGACCCAGTACTTC. Residues: CASSPGGAGIQETQYF.

The J gene is TRBJ2-7, the V gene TRBV19; 8 positions agree with TRBD2. Germline V gene sequence: CDR1 LNHDA, CDR2 SQIVND (reference sequence). J lost 2 bases, V lost 5 bases, and 5 bases had no gene match. CDR3 length: 14 amino acids. The CDR3 region has the DNA TGTGCCAGTAGTTCGGGGGGGACCACCTACGAGCAGTACTTC. It yields the protein CASSSGGTTYEQYF. The full variable domain, in which reference TRBV19 and TRBJ2-7 provide the parts outside the CDR3, is DGGITQSPKYLFRKEGQNVTLSCEQNLNHDAMYWYRQDPGQGLRLIYYSQIVNDFQKGDIAEGYSVSREKKESFPLTVTSAQKNPTAFYLCASSSGGTTYEQYFGPGTRLTVT.

This clone was counted only a few times. The chain recombines TRBV19 with TRBJ2-7, with D perhaps TRBD2 (5 bases). Germline V gives CDR1 LNHDA, CDR2 SQIVND (reference sequence). The CDR3 is 14 residues long. V shed 6 bases and J shed 2 bases, with 14 bases lying between them. The CDR3 sequence is CASSRGGPAYEQYF. The CDR3 DNA follows: TGTGCCAGTAGCCGAGGCGGGCCCGCCTACGAGCAGTACTTC.

The chain is built from TRBV24-1 and TRBJ2-1; D is perhaps TRBD1 (6 bases). Germline loops: CDR1 KGHDR, CDR2 SFDVKD. The CDR3 runs to 16 residues. Trimming removed 4 bases at V and 0 bases at J, with 12 bases between. CDR3 loop: CATSDPGAVSYNEQFF. Written as DNA, the CDR3 is TGTGCCACCAGTGACCCAGGGGCCGTCTCCTACAATGAGCAGTTCTTC.

The chain combines TRBV6-2 or TRBV6-3 with TRBJ2-5; 11 nucleotides align to TRBD1. The CDR3 runs to 14 residues. Unmatched junction bases numbered 6, after V lost 5 bases and J lost 7 bases. CDR1 is MNHEY, CDR2 SVGEGT, per germline. CDR3 loop: CASSPGQGGWTQYF. The CDR3 nucleotides are TGTGCCAGCAGTCCGGGACAGGGGGGTTGGACCCAGTACTTC.

This chain joins TRBV5-4 and TRBJ2-3; possible D gene TRBD1, 6 bases. Germline values: CDR1 SGHNT, CDR2 YYREEE (reference sequence). The CDR3 extends over 11 amino acids. The V gene lost 7 bases and the J gene lost 6 bases, with 9 bases spanning the gap. The CDR3 sequence is CASGDRDTQYF. The DNA for the CDR3 is TGTGCCAGCGGCGACAGGGATACGCAGTATTTT. Variable domain in full (rest from reference TRBV5-4 and TRBJ2-3): ETGVTQSPTHLIKTRGQQVTLRCSSQSGHNTVSWYQQALGQGPQFIFQYYREEENGRGNFPPRFSGLQFPNYSSELNVNALELDDSALYLCASGDRDTQYFGPGTRLTVL.

J is TRBJ2-3 and V is TRBV6-1; 8 bases fit TRBD2. CDR1 is MNHNS, CDR2 SASEGT, per germline. The CDR3 consists of 16 residues. V dropped 2 bases and J dropped 1; count of bases not matched to a gene: 5. CDR3 DNA: TGTGCCAGCAGTGAATCCGGGGGGGGAGGCACAGATACGCAGTATTTT. Amino acid sequence: CASSESGGGGTDTQYF.